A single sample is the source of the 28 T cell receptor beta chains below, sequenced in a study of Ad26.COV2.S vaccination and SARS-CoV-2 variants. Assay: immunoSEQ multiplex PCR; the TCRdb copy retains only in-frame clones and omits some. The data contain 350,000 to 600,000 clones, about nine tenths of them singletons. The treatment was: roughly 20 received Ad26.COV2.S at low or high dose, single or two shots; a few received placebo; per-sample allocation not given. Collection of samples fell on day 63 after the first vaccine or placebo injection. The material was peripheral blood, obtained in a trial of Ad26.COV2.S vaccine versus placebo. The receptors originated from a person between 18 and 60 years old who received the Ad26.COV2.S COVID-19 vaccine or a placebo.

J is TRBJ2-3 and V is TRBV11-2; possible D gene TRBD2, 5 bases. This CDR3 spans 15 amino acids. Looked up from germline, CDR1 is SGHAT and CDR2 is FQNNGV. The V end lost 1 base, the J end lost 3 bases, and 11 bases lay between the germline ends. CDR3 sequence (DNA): TGTGCCAGCAGCTTAGGCGCGTCGGGGACAGATACGCAGTATTTT. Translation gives CASSLGASGTDTQYF. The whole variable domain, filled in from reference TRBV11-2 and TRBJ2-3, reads EAGVAQSPRYKIIEKRQSVAFWCNPISGHATLYWYQQILGQGPKLLIQFQNNGVVDDSQLPKDRFSAERLKGVDSTLKIQPAKLEDSAVYLCASSLGASGTDTQYFGPGTRLTVL.

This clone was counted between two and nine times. The CDR3 DNA reads TGTGCCACCAGCAGAGGGGAAACTGAAGCTTTCTTT. Translated: CATSRGETEAFF. V usage is TRBV15 and J usage is TRBJ1-1; D ambiguous. Germline loops: CDR1 LNHNV, CDR2 YYDKDF (reference sequence). The ends were cut back, 1 base at V and 5 bases at J, with 5 bases in the middle. There are 12 residues in the CDR3.

The CDR3 DNA reads TGTGCCAGCAGCGTAGAAGCGGGGGGCTCCGAGCAGTACTTC. This encodes CASSVEAGGSEQYF. The chain has TRBV9 and TRBJ2-7, with 9 bases that match TRBD2. The germline gives CDR1 SGDLS, CDR2 YYNGEE. The CDR3 has 14 amino acids. V lost 0 bases to trimming and J lost 6 bases; unmatched junction nucleotides: 4.

The chain's CDR3 is CASSQAQWGGSYEQYF. DNA for the CDR3: TGTGCCAGCAGCCAAGCCCAGTGGGGCGGCTCCTACGAGCAGTACTTC. The V gene is TRBV3-1 (or the pseudogene TRBV3-2), the J gene TRBJ2-7, with TRBD1 as a possible D gene (5 bases). V dropped 1 base and J dropped 0 bases, with 13 bases sitting between them. The CDR3 has 16 residues. Germline CDR1 is LGHDT and CDR2 is YNNKEL (reference sequence).

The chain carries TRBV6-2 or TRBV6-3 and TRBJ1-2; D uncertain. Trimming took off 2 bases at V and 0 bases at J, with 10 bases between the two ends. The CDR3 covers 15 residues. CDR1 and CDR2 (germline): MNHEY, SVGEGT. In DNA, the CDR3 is TGTGCCAGCAGTTACACTCAGGCGGCTAACTATGGCTACACCTTC. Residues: CASSYTQAANYGYTF.

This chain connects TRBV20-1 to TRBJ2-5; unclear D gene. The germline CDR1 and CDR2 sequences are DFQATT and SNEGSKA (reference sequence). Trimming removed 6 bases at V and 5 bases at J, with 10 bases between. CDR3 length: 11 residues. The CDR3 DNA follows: TGCAGTGCCCCCAACGCGGAGACCCAGTACTTC. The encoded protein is CSAPNAETQYF.

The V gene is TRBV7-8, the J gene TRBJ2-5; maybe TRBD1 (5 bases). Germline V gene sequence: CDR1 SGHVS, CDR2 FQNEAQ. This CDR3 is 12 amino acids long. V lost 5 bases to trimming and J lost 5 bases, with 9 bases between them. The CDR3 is CASSPWGETQYF. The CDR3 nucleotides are TGTGCCAGCAGCCCCTGGGGCGAGACCCAGTACTTC.

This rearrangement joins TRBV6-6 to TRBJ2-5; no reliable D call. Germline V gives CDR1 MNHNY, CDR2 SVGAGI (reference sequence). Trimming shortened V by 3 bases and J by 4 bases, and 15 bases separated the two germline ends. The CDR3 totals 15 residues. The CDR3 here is CASSYIGQLGETQYF. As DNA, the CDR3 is TGTGCCAGCAGTTATATAGGTCAATTGGGAGAGACCCAGTACTTC.

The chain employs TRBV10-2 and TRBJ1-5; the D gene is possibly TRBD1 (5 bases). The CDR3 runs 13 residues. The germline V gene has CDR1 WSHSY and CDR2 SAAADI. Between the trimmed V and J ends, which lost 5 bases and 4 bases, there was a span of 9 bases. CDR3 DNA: TGCGCCAGCAGTTGGGGGTGGAATCAGCCCCAGCATTTT. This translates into CASSWGWNQPQHF.

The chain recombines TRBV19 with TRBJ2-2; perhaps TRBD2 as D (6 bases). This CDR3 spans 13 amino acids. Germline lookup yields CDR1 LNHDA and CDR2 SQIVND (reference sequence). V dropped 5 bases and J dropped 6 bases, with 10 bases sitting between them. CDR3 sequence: CASSWERAGELFF. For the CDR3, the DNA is TGTGCCAGTAGTTGGGAGCGGGCCGGGGAGCTGTTTTTT.

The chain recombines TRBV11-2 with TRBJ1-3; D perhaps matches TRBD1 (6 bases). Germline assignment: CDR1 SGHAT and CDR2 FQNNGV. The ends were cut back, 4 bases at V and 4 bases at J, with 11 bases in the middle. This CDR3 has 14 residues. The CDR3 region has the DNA TGTGCCAGCAGCTCAGGGGCCGTAGGAAACACCATATATTTT. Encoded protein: CASSSGAVGNTIYF.

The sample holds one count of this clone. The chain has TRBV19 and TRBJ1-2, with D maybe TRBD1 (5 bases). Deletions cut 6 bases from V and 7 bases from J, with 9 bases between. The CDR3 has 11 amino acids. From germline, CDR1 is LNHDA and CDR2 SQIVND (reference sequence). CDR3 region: CASRWGGGYTF. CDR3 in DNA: TGTGCCAGTAGATGGGGGGGTGGCTACACCTTC.

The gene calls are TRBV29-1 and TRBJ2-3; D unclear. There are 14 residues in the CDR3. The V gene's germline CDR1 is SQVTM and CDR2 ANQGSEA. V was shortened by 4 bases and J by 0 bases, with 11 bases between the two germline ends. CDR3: CSVARELSTDTQYF. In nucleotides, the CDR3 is TGCAGCGTTGCTAGGGAACTTAGCACAGATACGCAGTATTTT.

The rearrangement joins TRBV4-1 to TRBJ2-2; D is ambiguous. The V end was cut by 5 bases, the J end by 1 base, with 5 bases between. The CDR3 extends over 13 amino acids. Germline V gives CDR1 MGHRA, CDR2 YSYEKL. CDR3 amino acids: CASSGRNTGELFF. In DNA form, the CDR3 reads TGCGCCAGCAGCGGACGGAACACCGGGGAGCTGTTTTTT.

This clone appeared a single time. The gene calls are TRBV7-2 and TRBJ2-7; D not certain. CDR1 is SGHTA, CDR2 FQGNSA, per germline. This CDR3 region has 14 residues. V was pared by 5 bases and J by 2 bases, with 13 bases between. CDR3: CASSLGSFPYEQYF. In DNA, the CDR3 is TGTGCCAGCAGCCTCGGCAGCTTTCCCTACGAGCAGTACTTC.

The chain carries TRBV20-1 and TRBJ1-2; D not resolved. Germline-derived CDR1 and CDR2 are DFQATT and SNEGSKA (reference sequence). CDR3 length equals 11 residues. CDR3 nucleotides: TGCAGCTTAGACGGTCCCCGAGGCTACACCTTC. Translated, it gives CSLDGPRGYTF.

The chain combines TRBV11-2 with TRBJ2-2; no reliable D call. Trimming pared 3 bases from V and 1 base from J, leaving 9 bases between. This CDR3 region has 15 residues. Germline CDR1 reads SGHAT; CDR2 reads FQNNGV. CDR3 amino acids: CASSLVEMNTGELFF. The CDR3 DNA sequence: TGTGCCAGCAGCTTGGTAGAAATGAACACCGGGGAGCTGTTTTTT.

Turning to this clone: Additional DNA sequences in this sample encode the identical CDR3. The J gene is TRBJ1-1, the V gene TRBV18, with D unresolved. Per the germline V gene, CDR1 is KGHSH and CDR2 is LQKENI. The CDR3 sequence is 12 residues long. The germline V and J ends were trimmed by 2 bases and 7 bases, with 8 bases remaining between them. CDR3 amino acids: CASSPGQVEAFF. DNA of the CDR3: TGTGCCAGCTCACCAGGGCAGGTTGAAGCTTTCTTT.

CDR3 DNA sequence: TGTGCCAGCAGCCAAGCACCGGGACAGTGGTCAGACGAGCAGTACTTC. Translating gives CASSQAPGQWSDEQYF. V gene TRBV3-1 (or the pseudogene TRBV3-2) combines with J gene TRBJ2-7; 7 nucleotides agree with TRBD1. V trimming: 1 base; J trimming: 5 bases; junction bases outside the gene matches: 11. In germline, CDR1 is LGHDT, CDR2 YNNKEL (reference sequence). The CDR3 consists of 16 residues.

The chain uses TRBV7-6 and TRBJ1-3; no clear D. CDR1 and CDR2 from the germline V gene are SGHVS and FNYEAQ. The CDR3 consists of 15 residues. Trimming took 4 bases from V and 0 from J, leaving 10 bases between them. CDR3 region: CASSSHSDSGNTIYF. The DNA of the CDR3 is TGTGCCAGCAGCTCACACAGTGACTCTGGAAACACCATATATTTT.

Here the CDR3 reads CASSYSTLAGPETQYF. CDR3 coding DNA: TGTGCCAGCAGTTACTCGACACTAGCGGGCCCCGAGACCCAGTACTTC. The rearrangement uses TRBV6-2 or TRBV6-3 and TRBJ2-5; TRBD2 agrees at 9 bases. Germline V lookup: CDR1 MNHEY, CDR2 SVGEGT. The CDR3 length is 16 residues. The junction had 7 bases not matched to a gene; V was cut back by 0 bases and J by 5 bases.

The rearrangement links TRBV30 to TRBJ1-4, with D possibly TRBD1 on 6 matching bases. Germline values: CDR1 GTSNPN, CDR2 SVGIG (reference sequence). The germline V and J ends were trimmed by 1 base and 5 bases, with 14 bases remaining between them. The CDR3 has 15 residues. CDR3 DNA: TGTGCCTGGAGTGCTATTGGGACACCGAATGAAAAACTGTTTTTT. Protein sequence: CAWSAIGTPNEKLFF.

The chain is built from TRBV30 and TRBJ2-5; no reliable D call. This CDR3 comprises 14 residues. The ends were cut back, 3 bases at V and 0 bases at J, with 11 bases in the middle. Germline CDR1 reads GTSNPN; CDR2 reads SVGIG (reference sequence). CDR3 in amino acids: CAWSRAMYQETQYF. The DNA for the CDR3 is TGTGCCTGGAGCCGGGCCATGTACCAAGAGACCCAGTACTTC.

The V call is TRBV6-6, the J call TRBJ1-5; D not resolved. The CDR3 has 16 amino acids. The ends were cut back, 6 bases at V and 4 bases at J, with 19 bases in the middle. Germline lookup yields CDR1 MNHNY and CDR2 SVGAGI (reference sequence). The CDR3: CASSPFATVKNQPQHF. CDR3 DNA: TGTGCCAGCAGCCCCTTCGCAACGGTGAAAAATCAGCCCCAGCATTTT.

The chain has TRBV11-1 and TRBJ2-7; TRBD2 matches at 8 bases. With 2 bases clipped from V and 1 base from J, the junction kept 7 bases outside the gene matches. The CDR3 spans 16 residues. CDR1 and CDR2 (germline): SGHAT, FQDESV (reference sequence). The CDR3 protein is CASSLRGGSGSYEQYF. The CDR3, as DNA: TGTGCCAGCAGCTTACGGGGGGGTAGCGGATCCTACGAGCAGTACTTC.

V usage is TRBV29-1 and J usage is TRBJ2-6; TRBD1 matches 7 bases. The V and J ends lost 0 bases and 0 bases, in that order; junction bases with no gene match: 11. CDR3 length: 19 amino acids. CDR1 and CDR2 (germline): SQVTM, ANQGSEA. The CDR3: CSVEDRPGQAISGANVLTF. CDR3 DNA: TGCAGCGTTGAAGATCGGCCCGGACAGGCGATCTCTGGGGCCAACGTCCTGACTTTC. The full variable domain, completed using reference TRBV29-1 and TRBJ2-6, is SAVISQKPSRDICQRGTSLTIQCQVDSQVTMMFWYRQQPGQSLTLIATANQGSEATYESGFVIDKFPISRPNLTFSTLTVSNMSPEDSSIYLCSVEDRPGQAISGANVLTFGAGSRLTVL.

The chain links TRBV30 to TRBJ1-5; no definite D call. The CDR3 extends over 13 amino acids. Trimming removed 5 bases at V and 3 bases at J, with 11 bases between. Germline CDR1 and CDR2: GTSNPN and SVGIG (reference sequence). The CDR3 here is CAWANSANQPQHF. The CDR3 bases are TGTGCCTGGGCAAACAGTGCCAATCAGCCCCAGCATTTT.

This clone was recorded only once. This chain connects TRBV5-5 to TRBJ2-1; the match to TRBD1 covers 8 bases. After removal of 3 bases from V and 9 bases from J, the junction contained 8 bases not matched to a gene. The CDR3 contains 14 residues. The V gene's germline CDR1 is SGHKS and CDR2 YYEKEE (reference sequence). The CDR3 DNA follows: TGTGCCAGCAGCTCCCGGACAGGGTCGTCTGAGCAGTTCTTC. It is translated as CASSSRTGSSEQFF.